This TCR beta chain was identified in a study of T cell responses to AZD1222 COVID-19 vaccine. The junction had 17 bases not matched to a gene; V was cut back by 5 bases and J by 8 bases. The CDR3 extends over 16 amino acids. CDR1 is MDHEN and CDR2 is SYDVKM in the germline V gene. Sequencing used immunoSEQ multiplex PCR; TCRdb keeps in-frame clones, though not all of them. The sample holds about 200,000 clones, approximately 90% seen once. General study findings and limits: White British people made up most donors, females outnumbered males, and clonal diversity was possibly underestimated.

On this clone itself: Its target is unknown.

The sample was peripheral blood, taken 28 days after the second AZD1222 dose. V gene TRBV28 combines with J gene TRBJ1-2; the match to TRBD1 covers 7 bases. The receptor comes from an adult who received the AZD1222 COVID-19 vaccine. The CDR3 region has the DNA TGTGCCAGCAGTATTGCCGGGACAGCGAAGGATTTGGGCTACACCTTC. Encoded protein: CASSIAGTAKDLGYTF.